Below are 22 T cell receptor beta chains sequenced from a single sample in a study of T cells in Graves' hyperthyroidism and ophthalmopathy (dated 2019 in TCRdb). Library creation used multiplex PCR. Reads for this sample came from an Illumina HiSeq 2000. Amplification of TCR beta CDR3 regions was carried out from RNA transcripts. The first round of RT-PCR for the TCR CDR3 was performed with the HTBI primer set and the Qiagen OneStep RT-PCR kit. TCRdb passed the public sequencing reads through fastp at Q25 and MiXCR, retaining productive beta sequences. Here each entry gathers all rows of one CDR3 protein and keeps the most common genes and DNA. Recorded for this sample are about 270,000 distinct CDR3 sequences; roughly 15% of them occurred a single time. Of the sample, around 30% falls within the top ten clones. Sequenced: blood. The source is a woman in her forties or fifties with Graves' hyperthyroidism that later progressed to Graves' ophthalmopathy.

This clonotype was seen repeatedly, ten times or more. This chain connects TRBV5-1 to TRBJ1-1; D is possibly TRBD1 (5 bases). Germline V CDR1 and CDR2: SGHRS, YFSETQ. The V gene lost 3 bases and the J gene lost 0 bases, with 9 bases spanning the gap. The CDR3 contains 14 residues. The CDR3 DNA is TGCGCCAGCAGCTGGTCGGGGGTGAACACTGAAGCTTTCTTT. This encodes CASSWSGVNTEAFF.

This clonotype appeared a few times. A much larger clone differs from this one at a single base, so this may be a read error. The V and J genes are TRBV28 and TRBJ2-3; 7 bases line up with TRBD1. The J call may be in error: the DNA end matches TRBJ1-5 better. CDR3 size: 16 residues. Per the germline V gene, CDR1 is MDHEN and CDR2 is SYDVKM. Here the CDR3 DNA reads TGTGCCAGCAGCCCCGGAGGGAAAGGGGGCACAGATACGCAGCATTTT. Encoded protein: CASSPGGKGGTDTQHF.

This clonotype was counted many times. This chain joins TRBV2 and TRBJ1-1; 8 bases agree with TRBD1. Germline trimming cut 3 bases from V and 6 bases from J; bases unmatched to any gene: 6. From germline, CDR1 is SNHLY and CDR2 FYNNEI. The CDR3 totals 14 residues. CDR3 sequence: CASSERTGKPEAFF. The DNA for the CDR3 is TGTGCCAGCAGTGAGCGGACAGGGAAACCTGAAGCTTTCTTT.

This clonotype was seen more than once but under ten times. The rearrangement links TRBV14 to TRBJ2-7, with D maybe TRBD1 (6 bases). The CDR3 is 15 amino acids. Trimming removed 0 bases from V and 3 bases from J, with 12 bases in between. Germline CDR1 SGHDN, CDR2 FVKESK. The CDR3 reads CASSQDSGHFYEQYF. In nucleotides, the CDR3 is TGTGCCAGCAGCCAAGATTCGGGACATTTCTACGAGCAGTACTTC.

This rearrangement joins TRBV5-1 to TRBJ1-5, with D unclear. V gave up 0 bases and J gave up 3 bases, with 7 bases separating them. The CDR3 length is 14 residues. The germline gives CDR1 SGHRS, CDR2 YFSETQ. The DNA of the CDR3 is TGCGCCAGCAGCTTGGAGGGTCACAATCAGCCCCAGCATTTT. Translated, it gives CASSLEGHNQPQHF.

This clonotype showed up many times. The V and J genes are TRBV28 and TRBJ2-3; no clear D gene. Germline values: CDR1 MDHEN, CDR2 SYDVKM. The CDR3 totals 12 residues. V was clipped by 2 bases and J by 5 bases, with 5 bases between them. In nucleotides, the CDR3 is TGTGCCAGCAGTTTACGGCGAGATACGCAGTATTTT. Amino acids: CASSLRRDTQYF. The variable domain in full, completed from reference TRBV28 and TRBJ2-3, reads DVKVTQSSRYLVKRTGEKVFLECVQDMDHENMFWYRQDPGLGLRLIYFSYDVKMKEKGDIPEGYSVSREKKERFSLILESASTNQTSMYLCASSLRRDTQYFGPGTRLTVL.

This clonotype has ten or more counts. The chain uses TRBV28 and TRBJ1-5; weak D call: TRBD1 (5 bases). Between the trimmed V and J ends, which lost 6 bases and 3 bases, there was a span of 18 bases. The germline CDR1 and CDR2 sequences are MDHEN and SYDVKM. The CDR3 consists of 16 residues. The CDR3 here is CASSQGGAGTNQPQHF. The CDR3 nucleotides are TGTGCCAGCAGCCAAGGCGGGGCAGGTACCAATCAGCCCCAGCATTTT.

There are many counts of this clonotype. The chain carries TRBV3-1 and TRBJ2-1; D could derive from TRBD1 or TRBD2 (5 bases each). V dropped 0 bases and J dropped 4 bases, with 16 bases sitting between them. CDR1 is LGHDT and CDR2 is YNNKEL in the germline V gene (reference sequence). The CDR3 covers 17 residues. CDR3 residues: CASSQDYPGPYYNEQFF. DNA for the CDR3: TGTGCCAGCAGCCAAGATTATCCGGGACCATATTACAATGAGCAGTTCTTC.

The table lists this clonotype with many counts. The gene calls are TRBV6-1 and TRBJ2-1; a weak D match, TRBD2 (6 bases). The CDR3 runs to 12 residues. The germline V gene has CDR1 MNHNS and CDR2 SASEGT. V was pared by 6 bases and J by 7 bases, with 10 bases between. CDR3 bases: TGTGCCAGCAGGATAGGGACTAATGAGCAGTTCTTC. The encoded protein is CASRIGTNEQFF.

Points on this clonotype: Since a much larger clone is just one base distant, this may be a read error. The V call is TRBV5-1, the J call TRBJ2-7; D is possibly TRBD2 (6 bases). The CDR3 sequence is 12 residues long. V lost 4 bases and J lost 5, with 10 bases in between. Germline V gene sequence: CDR1 SGHRS, CDR2 YFSETQ. CDR3 nucleotides: TGCGCCAGCAGCGCGGGGCTCCACGAGCAGTACTTC. It specifies CASSAGLHEQYF.

This sequence joins TRBV7-9 and TRBJ2-1, with TRBD2 identical over 13 bases. V gave up 6 bases and J gave up 4 bases; unmatched junction bases: 6. The CDR3 has 16 amino acids. Germline-derived CDR1 and CDR2 are SEHNR and FQNEAQ (reference sequence). The CDR3 sequence: CASRLMGLAGYNEQFF. CDR3 sequence (DNA): TGTGCCAGCAGATTAATGGGACTAGCGGGATACAATGAGCAGTTCTTC.

The sample holds a few counts of this clonotype. A much larger clone differs by one base, so this may be a read error. V usage is TRBV24-1 and J usage is TRBJ2-7; 8 bases agree with TRBD2. Germline trimming cut 4 bases from V and 3 bases from J; bases unmatched to any gene: 7. CDR3 size: 15 residues. Germline V gene lookup returns CDR1 KGHDR and CDR2 SFDVKD. CDR3 loop: CATSDPLAEFYEQYF. In DNA, the CDR3 is TGTGCCACCAGTGACCCACTAGCGGAATTCTACGAGCAGTACTTC.

The V gene is TRBV7-9, the J gene TRBJ1-2; 10 nucleotides align to TRBD1. The CDR3 contains 14 residues. CDR1 is SEHNR and CDR2 is FQNEAQ in the germline V gene (reference sequence). The junction had 6 bases not matched to a gene; V was cut back by 5 bases and J by 6 bases. CDR3 in amino acids: CASSALTGGDGYTF. The CDR3 DNA reads TGTGCCAGCAGCGCTCTGACAGGGGGCGATGGCTACACCTTC.

In this sample, this clonotype turned up a few times. One end of the junction fails to match germline, which may point to a read error. The rearrangement links TRBV6-1 to TRBJ1-3; TRBD1 might be the D (5 bases). The CDR3 is made up of 14 amino acids. The V gene's germline CDR1 is MNHNS and CDR2 SASEGT. The CDR3 DNA is TGTGCCAGCAATGAACAAGGGGCTGGAAACACCATATATTTT. It specifies CASNEQGAGNTIYF.

V gene TRBV19 combines with J gene TRBJ2-3; D tentatively reads TRBD1 or TRBD2 (6 bases each). CDR1 LNHDA and CDR2 SQIVND come from the germline V gene (reference sequence). Trimming took 5 bases from V and 5 from J, leaving 20 bases between them. The CDR3 consists of 16 residues. The CDR3 region is CASSVGGSRGEDTQYF. In DNA form, the CDR3 reads TGTGCCAGTAGTGTAGGAGGGTCCAGGGGTGAAGATACGCAGTATTTT.

This clonotype was counted ten times or more. The chain links TRBV3-1 to TRBJ2-2; TRBD2 agrees at 10 bases. V shed 2 bases and J 4 bases; nucleotides not matched to a gene: 4. Germline CDR1 and CDR2: LGHDT and YNNKEL (reference sequence). There are 16 residues in the CDR3. CDR3 DNA sequence: TGTGCCAGCAGCCAACGCGGGACTAGCGTCACCGGGGAGCTGTTTTTT. Its protein is CASSQRGTSVTGELFF.

This clonotype came up many times. This chain connects TRBV25-1 to TRBJ2-3, with D tentatively TRBD1 or TRBD2 (6 bases each). Trimming took off 4 bases at V and 7 bases at J, with 18 bases between the two ends. The germline V gene encodes CDR1 MGHDK and CDR2 SYGVNS. The CDR3 covers 15 residues. Here the CDR3 reads CASSVPGGGQNTQYF. The CDR3, as DNA: TGTGCCAGCAGTGTCCCAGGAGGGGGGCAGAATACGCAGTATTTT. The full variable domain, its missing parts supplied by reference TRBV25-1 and TRBJ2-3, is EADIYQTPRYLVIGTGKKITLECSQTMGHDKMYWYQQDPGMELHLIHYSYGVNSTEKGDLSSESTVSRIRTEHFPLTLESARPSHTSQYLCASSVPGGGQNTQYFGPGTRLTVL.

This clonotype was observed many times. The rearrangement uses TRBV9 and TRBJ1-5; the match to TRBD1 covers 9 bases. The CDR3 is 15 amino acids. J was trimmed by 9 bases and V by 0 bases; bases with no gene match: 7. CDR1 and CDR2 from the germline V gene are SGDLS and YYNGEE. The CDR3 loop reads CASSVGDRVGRPQHF. In DNA, the CDR3 is TGTGCCAGCAGCGTAGGGGACAGGGTTGGTCGGCCCCAGCATTTT. The full variable domain, its missing parts supplied by reference TRBV9 and TRBJ1-5, is DSGVTQTPKHLITATGQRVTLRCSPRSGDLSVYWYQQSLDQGLQFLIQYYNGEERAKGNILERFSAQQFPDLHSELNLSSLELGDSALYFCASSVGDRVGRPQHFGDGTRLSIL.

This clonotype was picked up many times. The CDR3 loop reads CASSSDPASTEAFF. In DNA form, the CDR3 reads TGTGCCAGCAGCTCGGACCCGGCGAGCACTGAAGCTTTCTTT. This chain uses TRBV7-3 with TRBJ1-1; D ambiguous. The V gene lost 4 bases and the J gene lost 4 bases, with 13 bases spanning the gap. Looked up from germline, CDR1 is SGHTA and CDR2 is FQGTGA. The CDR3 is 14 residues long.

This chain joins TRBV28 and TRBJ1-6; D unresolved. The CDR3 runs to 14 residues. Germline values: CDR1 MDHEN, CDR2 SYDVKM. V lost 3 bases to trimming and J lost 7 bases, with 10 bases between them. CDR3 in DNA: TGTGCCAGCAGTTTGGCAGACCCGAATTCACCCCTCCACTTT. Translated, it gives CASSLADPNSPLHF.

This clonotype was counted between two and nine times. The chain joins TRBV10-1 to TRBJ1-1; D gene unclear. Trimming cost V 4 bases and J 5 bases, with 11 bases left between them. Looked up from germline, CDR1 is WNHNN and CDR2 is SYGVQD (reference sequence). This CDR3 is built from 13 residues. CDR3 nucleotide sequence: TGCGCCAGCAGTGCGAGGACGAAGACTGAAGCTTTCTTT. This sequence encodes CASSARTKTEAFF.

There are many counts of this clonotype. This rearrangement joins TRBV3-1 to TRBJ1-2; D not certain. Germline values: CDR1 LGHDT, CDR2 YNNKEL (reference sequence). Trimming left V 2 bases short and J 4 bases short, with 17 bases between. This CDR3 has 16 amino acids. CDR3 sequence: CASSQLRDTASYGYTF. The CDR3 DNA sequence: TGTGCCAGCAGCCAACTCCGTGACACCGCTTCCTATGGCTACACCTTC.